This entry lists 30 T cell receptor beta chains sequenced from one sample in a study of OX40 agonist ivuxolimab in advanced cancers. The protocol was immunoSEQ multiplex PCR, while the TCRdb copy is restricted to in-frame clones and leaves out a portion. The data hold some 68,000 clones, with around 89% observed a single time. The sample in question was CD4+ or CD8+ T cells sorted from blood, obtained in a trial of the OX40 agonist ivuxolimab. These receptors all stem from an adult with an advanced solid tumor such as melanoma, head and neck, liver or kidney cancer.

This sequence joins TRBV28 and TRBJ1-2; D is possibly TRBD1 (6 bases). CDR1 MDHEN and CDR2 SYDVKM come from the germline V gene. CDR3 size: 15 residues. The V gene lost 7 bases and the J gene lost 7 bases, with 22 bases spanning the gap. The chain's CDR3 is CASTVPFNRDLGYTF. The CDR3 region has the DNA TGTGCCAGCACCGTCCCCTTCAACAGGGATCTTGGCTACACCTTC.

The chain links TRBV5-8 to TRBJ2-1; 7 bases line up with TRBD2. The germline CDR1 and CDR2 sequences are SGHTS and YDEGEE. Trimming cost V 0 bases and J 2 bases; bases outside gene matches: 5. The CDR3 extends over 16 amino acids. In DNA form, the CDR3 reads TGTGCCAGCAGCTTGGGGGGAGGGGCTACCTACAATGAGCAGTTCTTC. It codes for CASSLGGGATYNEQFF. The full variable domain, with the rest looked up from reference TRBV5-8 and TRBJ2-1, is EAGVTQSPTHLIKTRGQQATLRCSPISGHTSVYWYQQALGLGLQFLLWYDEGEERNRGNFPPRFSGRQFPNYSSELNVNALELEDSALYLCASSLGGGATYNEQFFGPGTRLTVL.

This chain connects TRBV12-5 to TRBJ2-5; D uncertain. Trimming took off 2 bases at V and 4 bases at J, with 11 bases between the two ends. There are 14 residues in the CDR3. Germline CDR1 LGHNT, CDR2 FRNRAP. Written as DNA, the CDR3 is TGTGCTAGTGGTTTGCCCGGACCCTTAGAGACCCAGTACTTC. The encoded protein is CASGLPGPLETQYF.

V usage is TRBV28 and J usage is TRBJ2-4, with D possibly TRBD1 on 5 matching bases. This CDR3 is 16 amino acids long. The germline V and J ends were trimmed by 6 bases and 0 bases, with 15 bases remaining between them. Germline assignment: CDR1 MDHEN and CDR2 SYDVKM. DNA of the CDR3: TGTGCCAGCAGCCCAAATCAGGACATAGCCAAAAACATTCAGTACTTC. Protein: CASSPNQDIAKNIQYF.

The chain combines TRBV5-6 with TRBJ2-2; D is possibly TRBD1 (6 bases). V shed 2 bases and J shed 7 bases, with 9 bases lying between them. CDR1 and CDR2 from the germline V gene are SGHDT and YYEEEE. The CDR3 has 13 residues. DNA for the CDR3: TGTGCCAGCAGCTTTGAGGGGGTCGGGGAGCTGTTTTTT. This codes for CASSFEGVGELFF.

The chain has TRBV2 and TRBJ2-1; D gene unclear. Trimming took off 8 bases at V and 6 bases at J, with 8 bases between the two ends. The CDR3 is 11 amino acids. Germline V CDR1 and CDR2: SNHLY, FYNNEI. The chain's CDR3 is CASALGNEQFF. The CDR3 DNA sequence: TGTGCCAGCGCCCTCGGCAATGAGCAGTTCTTC. Based on the CDR3 plus reference TRBV2 and TRBJ2-1, the full variable domain is EPEVTQTPSHQVTQMGQEVILRCVPISNHLYFYWYRQILGQKVEFLVSFYNNEISEKSEIFDDQFSVERPDGSNFTLKIRSTKLEDSAMYFCASALGNEQFFGPGTRLTVL.

This chain links TRBV15 with TRBJ1-1; no definite D call. The CDR3 length is 13 residues. Germline loops: CDR1 LNHNV, CDR2 YYDKDF (reference sequence). V lost 6 bases, J lost 1 base, and 9 bases lay in between. Here the CDR3 DNA reads TGTGCCACCAGATGGGGTCAGAACACTGAAGCTTTCTTT. Translated: CATRWGQNTEAFF.

The gene calls are TRBV4-2 and TRBJ2-7; D unresolved. Germline V gives CDR1 LGHNA, CDR2 YNFKEQ. V lost 1 base and J lost 3, with 10 bases in between. CDR3 size: 14 residues. As DNA, the CDR3 is TGTGCCAGCAGCCAAGGGGCCAGTCACTACGAGCAGTACTTC. This sequence encodes CASSQGASHYEQYF.

The V gene is TRBV5-1, the J gene TRBJ2-7, with 9 bases aligning to TRBD1. J lost 2 bases, V lost 3 bases, and 6 bases had no gene match. Germline CDR1 SGHRS, CDR2 YFSETQ. This CDR3 is built from 15 residues. The CDR3 DNA is TGCGCCAGCAGCTCGACCGGACAGGGGACCTACGAGCAGTACTTC. This translates into CASSSTGQGTYEQYF.

This clone was counted only a few times. This chain joins TRBV7-2 and TRBJ1-2; D remains unclear. The ends were cut back, 1 base at V and 8 bases at J, with 14 bases in the middle. From germline, CDR1 is SGHTA and CDR2 FQGNSA. This CDR3 contains 14 residues. The CDR3 loop is CASSLGPENPGYTF. The CDR3 DNA reads as TGTGCCAGCAGCTTAGGCCCCGAAAACCCGGGCTACACCTTC. The entire variable domain, with the rest obtained from reference TRBV7-2 and TRBJ1-2, is as follows: GAGVSQSPSNKVTEKGKDVELRCDPISGHTALYWYRQSLGQGLEFLIYFQGNSAPDKSGLPSDRFSAERTGGSVSTLTIQRTQQEDSAVYLCASSLGPENPGYTFGSGTRLTVV.

The J gene is TRBJ1-1, the V gene TRBV21-1. TRBV21-1 is described as a pseudogene. The CDR3 is 15 residues long. The CDR3 region has the DNA TGTGCCAGCAGCACCCTACGAGGGAAGAACACTGAAGCTTTCTTT. Translation: CASSTLRGKNTEAFF.

The chain has TRBV6-1 and TRBJ2-3, with 10 positions matching TRBD2. The J segment lost 4 bases and the V segment lost 6 bases, leaving 7 bases of the junction unmatched. Germline CDR1 MNHNS, CDR2 SASEGT. The CDR3 is 15 amino acids. The CDR3 here is CASSLLAGGADTQYF. The CDR3 DNA sequence: TGTGCCAGCAGCTTATTAGCGGGAGGAGCAGATACGCAGTATTTT.

In the case of this clone: This sample includes further DNA sequences coding for the same CDR3. The chain combines TRBV4-2 with TRBJ2-2, with 11 bases identical to TRBD2. Germline CDR1 and CDR2: LGHNA and YNFKEQ. Trimming cost V 3 bases and J 2 bases; bases outside gene matches: 2. CDR3 size: 16 residues. The CDR3 reads CASSQGLAANTGELFF. CDR3 DNA: TGTGCCAGCAGCCAGGGACTAGCGGCAAACACCGGGGAGCTGTTTTTT.

The CDR3 region has the DNA TGCGCCAGCAGCCAAGGGCCCGGGACTCCGTTAGAGCAGTACTTC. Translation gives CASSQGPGTPLEQYF. The gene calls are TRBV4-3 and TRBJ2-5, with a possible D match to TRBD2 (6 bases). The CDR3 is 15 amino acids. V was pared by 1 base and J by 11 bases, with 20 bases between. CDR1 is LGHNA, CDR2 YSLEER, per germline.

This chain joins TRBV29-1 and TRBJ1-1; D is ambiguous. Germline V CDR1 and CDR2: SQVTM, ANQGSEA. V lost 4 bases to trimming and J lost 0 bases, with 6 bases between them. The CDR3 runs to 12 residues. CDR3 in DNA: TGCAGCGTTGCACATATGAACACTGAAGCTTTCTTT. It encodes CSVAHMNTEAFF. The whole variable domain, remainder taken from reference TRBV29-1 and TRBJ1-1, is SAVISQKPSRDICQRGTSLTIQCQVDSQVTMMFWYRQQPGQSLTLIATANQGSEATYESGFVIDKFPISRPNLTFSTLTVSNMSPEDSSIYLCSVAHMNTEAFFGQGTRLTVV.

The chain recombines TRBV11-2 with TRBJ2-3; the D gene is possibly TRBD2 (5 bases). The CDR3 sequence is 15 residues long. The V gene's germline CDR1 is SGHAT and CDR2 FQNNGV. Trimming removed 1 base from V and 1 base from J, with 9 bases in between. The CDR3 DNA follows: TGTGCCAGCAGCTTAGGAGGGCAGGGCACAGATACGCAGTATTTT. Residues: CASSLGGQGTDTQYF.

The chain has TRBV5-4 and TRBJ1-5; 7 nucleotides match TRBD1. CDR1 and CDR2 (germline): SGHNT, YYREEE (reference sequence). The V segment lost 2 bases and the J segment 15 bases; nucleotides outside the gene matches: 8. The CDR3 is 12 amino acids. The CDR3 loop is CASSLDRALPHF. CDR3 bases: TGTGCCAGCAGCTTAGACAGGGCTCTCCCGCATTTT.

This chain uses TRBV7-9 with TRBJ2-3; D perhaps matches TRBD1 (5 bases). CDR1 and CDR2 (germline): SEHNR, FQNEAQ (reference sequence). This CDR3 spans 14 amino acids. The germline V and J ends were trimmed by 7 bases and 0 bases, with 11 bases remaining between them. The CDR3 coding sequence is TGTGCCAGCATGGGGAAGGGGAGCACAGATACGCAGTATTTT. This encodes CASMGKGSTDTQYF.

The V and J genes are TRBV28 and TRBJ1-2; D ambiguous. CDR1 MDHEN and CDR2 SYDVKM come from the germline V gene. The CDR3 has 11 amino acids. The V end lost 4 bases, the J end lost 2 bases, and 2 bases lay between the germline ends. The CDR3 nucleotides are TGTGCCAGCAGTTCCAACTATGGCTACACCTTC. This gives the protein CASSSNYGYTF.

The chain joins TRBV27 to TRBJ1-6, with unresolved D. The CDR3 runs to 15 residues. CDR1 and CDR2 (germline): MNHEY, SMNVEV (reference sequence). The ends were cut back, 4 bases at V and 7 bases at J, with 14 bases in the middle. The CDR3 loop reads CASSSWTVENSPLHF. As DNA, the CDR3 is TGTGCCAGCAGTTCCTGGACGGTCGAAAATTCACCCCTCCACTTT.

For the CDR3, the DNA is TGTGCCAGCAGTAAGGTCCTAGCGGGAGAGGTGGCCGGGGAGCTGTTTTTT. This translates into CASSKVLAGEVAGELFF. The rearrangement uses TRBV28 and TRBJ2-2; 10 bases line up with TRBD2. The CDR3 is 17 residues long. Germline assignment: CDR1 MDHEN and CDR2 SYDVKM. The ends lost 5 bases at V and 6 bases at J; junction bases unmatched: 12.

This clone was detected only a few times. This chain uses TRBV7-2 with TRBJ2-2; 9 bases line up with TRBD1. This CDR3 has 15 residues. J was trimmed by 3 bases and V by 6 bases; bases with no gene match: 5. Germline lookup yields CDR1 SGHTA and CDR2 FQGNSA. The chain's CDR3 is CASRSDRGDTGELFF. The CDR3 nucleotides read TGTGCCAGCAGATCGGACAGGGGAGACACCGGGGAGCTGTTTTTT.

V gene TRBV7-2 combines with J gene TRBJ2-1; D remains unclear. The V end lost 3 bases, the J end lost 3 bases, and 9 bases lay between the germline ends. CDR3 size: 14 residues. From germline, CDR1 is SGHTA and CDR2 FQGNSA. The CDR3 loop is CASSFASNYNEQFF. The CDR3 region has the DNA TGTGCCAGCAGCTTCGCGTCTAACTACAATGAGCAGTTCTTC.

The rearrangement joins TRBV30 to TRBJ2-7; 11 bases line up with TRBD2. The CDR3 contains 14 residues. The junction had 9 bases not matched to a gene; V was cut back by 7 bases and J by 4 bases. The V gene's germline CDR1 is GTSNPN and CDR2 SVGIG (reference sequence). CDR3: CAFLGGTSGYEQYF. The CDR3 DNA follows: TGTGCCTTCCTCGGGGGGACTAGCGGATACGAGCAGTACTTC.

The rearrangement links TRBV13 to TRBJ1-2; D may be TRBD1 (5 bases). Germline V gives CDR1 PRHDT, CDR2 FYEKMQ (reference sequence). The CDR3 length is 15 residues. V was cut by 1 base and J by 6 bases, with 15 bases left in between. The CDR3 protein is CASSLAAGWENGYTF. Here the CDR3 DNA reads TGTGCCAGCAGCTTAGCGGCAGGGTGGGAGAATGGCTACACCTTC.

The chain has TRBV28 and TRBJ1-4, with a tentative D call TRBD1 (6 bases). The CDR3 runs 13 residues. The V gene lost 6 bases and the J gene lost 8 bases, with 13 bases spanning the gap. Germline CDR1 MDHEN, CDR2 SYDVKM. This CDR3 reads CASRSGTREKLFF. The CDR3 DNA follows: TGTGCCAGCAGAAGTGGGACACGAGAAAAACTGTTTTTT.

The chain couples TRBV7-2 to TRBJ2-3; 11 bases are shared with TRBD2. This CDR3 contains 17 residues. After removal of 3 bases from V and 2 bases from J, the junction contained 7 bases not matched to a gene. Germline-derived CDR1 and CDR2 are SGHTA and FQGNSA. CDR3: CASSFSGGAGDTDTQYF. CDR3 sequence (DNA): TGTGCCAGCAGCTTTAGCGGGGGGGCTGGAGACACAGATACGCAGTATTTT.

This rearrangement joins TRBV4-3 to TRBJ2-3; 12 bases are a match to TRBD2. V shed 0 bases and J 5 bases; nucleotides not matched to a gene: 3. Germline V gene lookup returns CDR1 LGHNA and CDR2 YSLEER. The CDR3 totals 16 residues. The CDR3 nucleotides are TGCGCCAGCAGCCAAGAGCTAGCGGGGGGGCAAGATACGCAGTATTTT. Amino acid sequence: CASSQELAGGQDTQYF.

The gene calls are TRBV28 and TRBJ2-2; the D gene is possibly TRBD1 (6 bases). V lost 5 bases to trimming and J lost 1 base, with 8 bases between them. This CDR3 is built from 14 residues. Germline V gene sequence: CDR1 MDHEN, CDR2 SYDVKM. The CDR3: CASSPGQNTGELFF. CDR3 in DNA: TGTGCCAGCAGTCCGGGACAGAACACCGGGGAGCTGTTTTTT. Variable domain in full (rest from reference TRBV28 and TRBJ2-2): DVKVTQSSRYLVKRTGEKVFLECVQDMDHENMFWYRQDPGLGLRLIYFSYDVKMKEKGDIPEGYSVSREKKERFSLILESASTNQTSMYLCASSPGQNTGELFFGEGSRLTVL.

This sequence joins TRBV5-1 and TRBJ2-3; D unresolved. The V and J ends lost 1 base and 2 bases respectively, with 8 bases between them. The CDR3 runs 14 residues. Germline CDR1 is SGHRS and CDR2 is YFSETQ. The CDR3 DNA follows: TGCGCCAGCAGCTTGAGGCCCAACACAGATACGCAGTATTTT. Translating it yields CASSLRPNTDTQYF.